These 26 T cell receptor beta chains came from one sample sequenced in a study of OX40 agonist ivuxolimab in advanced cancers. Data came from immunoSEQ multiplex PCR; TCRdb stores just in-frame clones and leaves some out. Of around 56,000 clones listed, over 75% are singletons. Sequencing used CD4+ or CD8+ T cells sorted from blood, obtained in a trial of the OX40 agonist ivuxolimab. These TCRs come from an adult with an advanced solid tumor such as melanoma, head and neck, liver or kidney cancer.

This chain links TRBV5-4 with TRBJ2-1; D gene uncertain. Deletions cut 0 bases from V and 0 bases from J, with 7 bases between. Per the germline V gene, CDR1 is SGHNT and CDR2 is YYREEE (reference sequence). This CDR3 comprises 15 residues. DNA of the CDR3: TGTGCCAGCAGCTTGGACCAGAGCTCCTACAATGAGCAGTTCTTC. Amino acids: CASSLDQSSYNEQFF.

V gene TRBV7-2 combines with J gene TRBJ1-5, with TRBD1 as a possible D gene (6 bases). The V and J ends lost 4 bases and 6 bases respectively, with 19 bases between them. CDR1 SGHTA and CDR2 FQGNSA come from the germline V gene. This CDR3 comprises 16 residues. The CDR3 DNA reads TGTGCCAGCAGCTCCCTCCCCAGGGGAGGAGGTCAGCCCCAGCATTTT. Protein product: CASSSLPRGGGQPQHF.

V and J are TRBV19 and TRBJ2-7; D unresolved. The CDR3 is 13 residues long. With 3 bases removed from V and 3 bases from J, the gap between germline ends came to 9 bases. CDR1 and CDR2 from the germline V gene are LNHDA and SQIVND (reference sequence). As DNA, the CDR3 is TGTGCCAGTAGTATCGTAGTAAACTACGAGCAGTACTTC. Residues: CASSIVVNYEQYF.

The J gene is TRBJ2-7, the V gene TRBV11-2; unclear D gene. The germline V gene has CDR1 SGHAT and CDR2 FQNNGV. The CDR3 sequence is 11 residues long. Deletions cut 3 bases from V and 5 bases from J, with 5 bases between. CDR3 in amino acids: CASSFSNEQYF. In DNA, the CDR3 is TGTGCCAGCAGCTTTTCCAACGAGCAGTACTTC.

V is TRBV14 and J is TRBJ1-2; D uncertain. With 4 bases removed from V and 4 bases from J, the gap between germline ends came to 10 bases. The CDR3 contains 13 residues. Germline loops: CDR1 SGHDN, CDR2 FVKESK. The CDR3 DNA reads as TGTGCCAGCAGCCGCGGGCATTTCTATGGCTACACCTTC. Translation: CASSRGHFYGYTF.

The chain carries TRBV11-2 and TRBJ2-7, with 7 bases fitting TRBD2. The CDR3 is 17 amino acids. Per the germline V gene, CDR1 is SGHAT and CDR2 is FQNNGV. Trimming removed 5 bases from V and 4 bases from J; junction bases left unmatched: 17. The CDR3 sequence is CASSQVFSGTTSYEQYF. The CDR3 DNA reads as TGTGCCAGCAGCCAAGTCTTTTCCGGGACTACTTCTTACGAGCAGTACTTC.

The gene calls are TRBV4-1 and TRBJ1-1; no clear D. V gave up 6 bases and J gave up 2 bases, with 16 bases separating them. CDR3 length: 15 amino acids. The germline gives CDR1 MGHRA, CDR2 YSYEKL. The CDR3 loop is CASSLRDFDNTEAFF. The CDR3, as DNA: TGCGCCAGCAGTCTGAGGGATTTTGATAACACTGAAGCTTTCTTT.

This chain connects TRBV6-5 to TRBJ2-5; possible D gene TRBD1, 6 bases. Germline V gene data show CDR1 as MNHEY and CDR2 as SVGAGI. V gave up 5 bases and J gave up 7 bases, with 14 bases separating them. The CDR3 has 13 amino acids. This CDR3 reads CASSTGRWATQYF. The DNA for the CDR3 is TGTGCCAGCAGTACAGGGCGGTGGGCGACCCAGTACTTC.

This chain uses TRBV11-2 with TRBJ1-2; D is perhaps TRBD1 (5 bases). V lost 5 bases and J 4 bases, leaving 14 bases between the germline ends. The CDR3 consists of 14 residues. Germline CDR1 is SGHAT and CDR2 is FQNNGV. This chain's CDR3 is CASSPTTEIYGYTF. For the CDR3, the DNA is TGTGCCAGCAGCCCCACGACAGAAATCTATGGCTACACCTTC. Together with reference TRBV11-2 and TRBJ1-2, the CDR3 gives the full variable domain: EAGVAQSPRYKIIEKRQSVAFWCNPISGHATLYWYQQILGQGPKLLIQFQNNGVVDDSQLPKDRFSAERLKGVDSTLKIQPAKLEDSAVYLCASSPTTEIYGYTFGSGTRLTVV.

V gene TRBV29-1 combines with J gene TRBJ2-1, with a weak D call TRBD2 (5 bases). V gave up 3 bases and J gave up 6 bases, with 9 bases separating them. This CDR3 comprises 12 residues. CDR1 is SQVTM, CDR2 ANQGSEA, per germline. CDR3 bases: TGCAGCGTTGAGGGAGTAATCAATGAGCAGTTCTTC. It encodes CSVEGVINEQFF.

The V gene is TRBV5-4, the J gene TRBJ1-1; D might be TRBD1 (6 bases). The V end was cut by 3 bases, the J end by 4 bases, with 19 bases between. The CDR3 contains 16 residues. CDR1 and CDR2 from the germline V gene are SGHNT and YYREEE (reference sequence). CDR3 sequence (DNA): TGTGCCAGCAGCTGGTTGAGGGGGGGTTTTAGCACTGAAGCTTTCTTT. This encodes CASSWLRGGFSTEAFF.

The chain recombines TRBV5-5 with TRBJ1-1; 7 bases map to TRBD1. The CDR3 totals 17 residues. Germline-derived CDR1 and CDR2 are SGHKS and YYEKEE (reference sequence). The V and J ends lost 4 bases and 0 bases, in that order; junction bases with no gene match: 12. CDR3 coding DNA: TGTGCCAGCAGCCCTAACCGGGACAGTAGATTGAACACTGAAGCTTTCTTT. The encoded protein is CASSPNRDSRLNTEAFF. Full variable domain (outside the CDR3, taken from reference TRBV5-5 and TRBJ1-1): DAGVTQSPTHLIKTRGQQVTLRCSPISGHKSVSWYQQVLGQGPQFIFQYYEKEERGRGNFPDRFSARQFPNYSSELNVNALLLGDSALYLCASSPNRDSRLNTEAFFGQGTRLTVV.

The CDR3 DNA reads as TGTGCCAGCAGCTTAGCGCGGGAGAAAGAGACCCAGTACTTC. Amino acid sequence: CASSLAREKETQYF. The rearrangement links TRBV7-9 to TRBJ2-5, with 7 bases lining up with TRBD2. After removal of 0 bases from V and 3 bases from J, the junction contained 1 base not matched to a gene. Per germline, CDR1 SEHNR and CDR2 FQNEAQ (reference sequence). The CDR3 is made up of 14 amino acids. The full variable domain, completed using reference TRBV7-9 and TRBJ2-5, is DTGVSQNPRHKITKRGQNVTFRCDPISEHNRLYWYRQTLGQGPEFLTYFQNEAQLEKSRLLSDRFSAERPKGSFSTLEIQRTEQGDSAMYLCASSLAREKETQYFGPGTRLLVL.

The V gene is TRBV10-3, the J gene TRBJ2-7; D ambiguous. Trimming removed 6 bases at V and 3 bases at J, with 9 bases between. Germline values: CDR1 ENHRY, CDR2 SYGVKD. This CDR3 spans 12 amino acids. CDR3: CAISPSIYEQYF. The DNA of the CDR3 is TGTGCCATCAGCCCCTCCATCTACGAGCAGTACTTC.

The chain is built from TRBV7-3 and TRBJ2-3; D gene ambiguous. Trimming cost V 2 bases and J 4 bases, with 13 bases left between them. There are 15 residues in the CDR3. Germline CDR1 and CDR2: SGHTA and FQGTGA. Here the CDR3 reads CASSLEATTADTQYF. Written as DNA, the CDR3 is TGTGCCAGCAGCTTAGAAGCCACTACGGCAGATACGCAGTATTTT.

The CDR3 region has the DNA TGTGCCAGCAGCTTATCCGGGACCCCCACAGATACGCAGTATTTT. It is translated as CASSLSGTPTDTQYF. This chain links TRBV7-9 with TRBJ2-3; perhaps D is TRBD1 or TRBD2 (5 bases each). The CDR3 consists of 15 residues. The germline V gene has CDR1 SEHNR and CDR2 FQNEAQ (reference sequence). V was cut by 2 bases and J by 2 bases, with 11 bases left in between. The entire variable domain, with the rest obtained from reference TRBV7-9 and TRBJ2-3, is as follows: DTGVSQNPRHKITKRGQNVTFRCDPISEHNRLYWYRQTLGQGPEFLTYFQNEAQLEKSRLLSDRFSAERPKGSFSTLEIQRTEQGDSAMYLCASSLSGTPTDTQYFGPGTRLTVL.

CDR3 region: CASSGRPENTEAFF. CDR3 DNA: TGTGCCAGCAGTGGGCGACCTGAGAACACTGAAGCTTTCTTT. The chain links TRBV6-1 to TRBJ1-1; D gene ambiguous. This CDR3 is built from 14 residues. Germline-derived CDR1 and CDR2 are MNHNS and SASEGT. Between the trimmed V and J ends, which lost 4 bases and 1 base, there was a span of 10 bases.

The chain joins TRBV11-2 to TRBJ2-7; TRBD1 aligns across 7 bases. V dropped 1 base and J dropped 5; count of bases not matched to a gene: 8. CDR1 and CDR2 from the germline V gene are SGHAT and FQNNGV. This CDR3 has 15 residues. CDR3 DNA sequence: TGTGCCAGCAGCTTAGTATCACAGGGGCCTCACGAGCAGTACTTC. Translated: CASSLVSQGPHEQYF.

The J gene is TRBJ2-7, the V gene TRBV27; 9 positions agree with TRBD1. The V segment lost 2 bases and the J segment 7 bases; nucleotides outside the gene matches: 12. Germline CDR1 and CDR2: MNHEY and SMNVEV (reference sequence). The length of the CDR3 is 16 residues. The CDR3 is CASSLKRGTGMWEQYF. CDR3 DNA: TGTGCCAGCAGTTTAAAACGGGGGACAGGGATGTGGGAGCAGTACTTC.

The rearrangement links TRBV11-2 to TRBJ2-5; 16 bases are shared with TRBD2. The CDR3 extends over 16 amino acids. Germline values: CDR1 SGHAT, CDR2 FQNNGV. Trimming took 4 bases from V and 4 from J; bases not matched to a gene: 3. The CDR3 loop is CASSSGLAGGGETQYF. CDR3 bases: TGTGCCAGCAGCTCGGGACTAGCGGGAGGGGGAGAGACCCAGTACTTC.

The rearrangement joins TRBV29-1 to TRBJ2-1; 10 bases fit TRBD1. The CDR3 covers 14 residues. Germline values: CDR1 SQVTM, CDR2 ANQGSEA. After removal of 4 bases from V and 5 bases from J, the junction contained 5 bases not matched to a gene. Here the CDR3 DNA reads TGCAGCGTTGTCGGGACAGGGGTTAACAATGAGCAGTTCTTC. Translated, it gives CSVVGTGVNNEQFF.

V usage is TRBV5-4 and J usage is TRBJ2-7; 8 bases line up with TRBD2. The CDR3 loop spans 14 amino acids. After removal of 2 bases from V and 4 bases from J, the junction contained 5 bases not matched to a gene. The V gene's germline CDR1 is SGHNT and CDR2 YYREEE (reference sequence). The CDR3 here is CASSFGTSVYEQYF. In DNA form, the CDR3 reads TGTGCCAGCAGCTTCGGGACTAGTGTTTACGAGCAGTACTTC.

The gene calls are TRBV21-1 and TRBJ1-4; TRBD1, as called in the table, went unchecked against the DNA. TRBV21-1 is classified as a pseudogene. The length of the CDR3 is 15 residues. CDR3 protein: CASILEGSRGKKLFF. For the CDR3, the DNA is TGTGCCAGCATCCTCGAGGGATCCAGGGGGAAGAAACTGTTTTTT.

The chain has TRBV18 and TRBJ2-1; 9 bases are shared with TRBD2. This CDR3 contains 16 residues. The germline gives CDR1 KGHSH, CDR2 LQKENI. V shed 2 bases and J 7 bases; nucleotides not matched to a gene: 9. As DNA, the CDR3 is TGTGCCAGCTCACCATACACGGGACTAGCTGATAATGAGCAGTTCTTC. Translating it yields CASSPYTGLADNEQFF.

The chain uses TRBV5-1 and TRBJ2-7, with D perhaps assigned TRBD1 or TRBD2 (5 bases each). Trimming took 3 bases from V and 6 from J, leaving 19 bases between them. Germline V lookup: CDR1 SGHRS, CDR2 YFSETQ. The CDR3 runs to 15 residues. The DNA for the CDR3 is TGCGCCAGCAGCTCTACGGGCTTCGAGGGGACCGAGCAGTACTTC. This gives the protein CASSSTGFEGTEQYF.

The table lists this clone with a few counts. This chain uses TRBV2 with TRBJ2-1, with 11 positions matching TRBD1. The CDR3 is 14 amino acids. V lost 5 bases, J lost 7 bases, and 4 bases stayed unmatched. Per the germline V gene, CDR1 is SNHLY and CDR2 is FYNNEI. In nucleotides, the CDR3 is TGTGCCAGCAGTTGGGACAGGGGGAGAAATGAGCAGTTCTTC. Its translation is CASSWDRGRNEQFF.